The T cell receptor beta chain described here comes from a study of blood T cell repertoires in COVID-19. V lost 2 bases and J lost 0, with 12 bases in between. This CDR3 is 16 amino acids long. Germline CDR1 MNHNY, CDR2 SVGAGI (reference sequence). This clone appeared a single time. Some clones are missing from TCRdb's copy, which holds only in-frame ones; the method was immunoSEQ multiplex PCR. The sample has 50,000 to 75,000 clones; under 80% are singletons. Specimen: peripheral blood. The V gene is TRBV6-6, the J gene TRBJ2-3; D perhaps matches TRBD1 (6 bases). The clonotype comes from a man in his fifties or sixties with acute or convalescent COVID-19. The chain's CDR3 is CASSYGRQASTDTQYF. The CDR3 DNA sequence: TGTGCCAGCAGTTACGGTAGACAGGCTAGCACAGATACGCAGTATTTT.